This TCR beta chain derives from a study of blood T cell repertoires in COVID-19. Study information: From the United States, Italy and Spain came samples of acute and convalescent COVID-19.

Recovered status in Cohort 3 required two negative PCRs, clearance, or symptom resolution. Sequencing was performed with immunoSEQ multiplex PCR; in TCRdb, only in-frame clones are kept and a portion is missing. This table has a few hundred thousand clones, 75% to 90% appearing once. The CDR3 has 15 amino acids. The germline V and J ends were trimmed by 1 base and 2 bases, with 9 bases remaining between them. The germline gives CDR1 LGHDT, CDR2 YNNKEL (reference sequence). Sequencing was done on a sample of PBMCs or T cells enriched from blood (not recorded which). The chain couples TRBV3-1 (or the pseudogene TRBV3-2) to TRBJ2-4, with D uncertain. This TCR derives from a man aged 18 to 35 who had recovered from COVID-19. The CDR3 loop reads CASSQGTTSKNIQYF. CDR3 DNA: TGTGCCAGCAGCCAAGGTACCACTTCCAAAAACATTCAGTACTTC.